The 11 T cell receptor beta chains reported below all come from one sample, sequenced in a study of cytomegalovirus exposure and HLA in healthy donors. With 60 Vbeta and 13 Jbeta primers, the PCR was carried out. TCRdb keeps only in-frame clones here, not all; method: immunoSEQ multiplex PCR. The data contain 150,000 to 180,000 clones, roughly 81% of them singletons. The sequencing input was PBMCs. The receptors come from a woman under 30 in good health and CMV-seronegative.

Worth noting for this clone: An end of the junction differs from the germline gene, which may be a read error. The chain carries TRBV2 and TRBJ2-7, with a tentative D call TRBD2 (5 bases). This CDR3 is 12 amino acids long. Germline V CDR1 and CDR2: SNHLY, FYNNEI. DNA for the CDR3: TGTGCCAGCAGTGACAGGACGCGGGCTAAGATGTTC. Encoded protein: CASSDRTRAKMF.

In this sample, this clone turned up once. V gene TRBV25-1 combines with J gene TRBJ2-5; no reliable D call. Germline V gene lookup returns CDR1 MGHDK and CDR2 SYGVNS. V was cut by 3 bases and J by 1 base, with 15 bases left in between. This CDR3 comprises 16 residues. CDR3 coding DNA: TGTGCCAGCAGTGATTCCTTCCTATCTCCCCAAGAGACCCAGTACTTC. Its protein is CASSDSFLSPQETQYF. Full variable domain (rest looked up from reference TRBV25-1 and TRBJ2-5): EADIYQTPRYLVIGTGKKITLECSQTMGHDKMYWYQQDPGMELHLIHYSYGVNSTEKGDLSSESTVSRIRTEHFPLTLESARPSHTSQYLCASSDSFLSPQETQYFGPGTRLLVL.

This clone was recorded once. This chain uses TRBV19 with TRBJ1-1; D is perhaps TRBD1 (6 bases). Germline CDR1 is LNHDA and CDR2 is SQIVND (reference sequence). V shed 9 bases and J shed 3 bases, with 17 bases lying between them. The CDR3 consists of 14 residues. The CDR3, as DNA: TGTGCCAGCCTCCGGACAGATGAGGACACTGAAGCTTTCTTT. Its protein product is CASLRTDEDTEAFF.

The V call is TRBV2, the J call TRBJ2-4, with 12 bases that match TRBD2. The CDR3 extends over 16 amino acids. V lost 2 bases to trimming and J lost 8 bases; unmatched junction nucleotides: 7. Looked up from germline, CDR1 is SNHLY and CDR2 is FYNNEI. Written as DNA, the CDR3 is TGTGCCAGCAGTGAAAGACTAGCGGGAGCTAGGGACATTCAGTACTTC. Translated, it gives CASSERLAGARDIQYF.

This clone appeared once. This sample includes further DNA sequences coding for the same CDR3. The CDR3 loop is CASSINRGQGPDTQYF. For the CDR3, the DNA is TGTGCCAGTAGTATTAACAGGGGTCAAGGCCCAGATACGCAGTATTTT. The chain uses TRBV19 and TRBJ2-3; 7 bases map to TRBD1. Trimming cost V 3 bases and J 4 bases; bases outside gene matches: 10. Germline CDR1 and CDR2: LNHDA and SQIVND (reference sequence). This CDR3 spans 16 amino acids.

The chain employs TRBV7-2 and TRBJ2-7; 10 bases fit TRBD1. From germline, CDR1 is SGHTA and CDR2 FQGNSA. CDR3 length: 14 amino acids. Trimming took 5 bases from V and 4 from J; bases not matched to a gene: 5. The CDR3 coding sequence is TGTGCCAGCAGCCCACGGACAGGGGGTTACGAGCAGTACTTC. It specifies CASSPRTGGYEQYF.

The CDR3 region has the DNA TGTGCCAGCAGCCCTACAGGGGTGAACACTGAAGCTTTCTTT. Translated, it gives CASSPTGVNTEAFF. The rearrangement links TRBV7-6 to TRBJ1-1, with TRBD1 matching over 7 bases. Germline lookup yields CDR1 SGHVS and CDR2 FNYEAQ. Trimming took 5 bases from V and 0 from J; bases not matched to a gene: 3. The CDR3 has 14 amino acids.

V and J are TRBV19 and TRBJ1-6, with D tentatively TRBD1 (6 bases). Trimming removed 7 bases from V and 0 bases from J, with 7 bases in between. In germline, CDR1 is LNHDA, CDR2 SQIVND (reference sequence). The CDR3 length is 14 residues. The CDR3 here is CASKDSSYNSPLHF. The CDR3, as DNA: TGTGCCAGTAAGGACAGCTCCTATAATTCACCCCTCCACTTT.

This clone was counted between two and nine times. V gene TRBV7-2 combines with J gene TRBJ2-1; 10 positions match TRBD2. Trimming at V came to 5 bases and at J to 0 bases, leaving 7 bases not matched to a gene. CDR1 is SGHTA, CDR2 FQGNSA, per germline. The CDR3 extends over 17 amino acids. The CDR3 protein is CASSTRLAGSSYNEQFF. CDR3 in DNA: TGTGCCAGCAGCACCCGACTAGCGGGTTCCTCCTACAATGAGCAGTTCTTC.

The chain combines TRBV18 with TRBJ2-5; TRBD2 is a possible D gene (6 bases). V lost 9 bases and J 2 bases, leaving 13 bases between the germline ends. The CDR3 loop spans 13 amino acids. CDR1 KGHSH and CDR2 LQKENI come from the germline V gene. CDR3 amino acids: CASSPGVQETQYF. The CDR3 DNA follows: TGTGCCAGTTCTCCGGGGGTTCAAGAGACCCAGTACTTC.

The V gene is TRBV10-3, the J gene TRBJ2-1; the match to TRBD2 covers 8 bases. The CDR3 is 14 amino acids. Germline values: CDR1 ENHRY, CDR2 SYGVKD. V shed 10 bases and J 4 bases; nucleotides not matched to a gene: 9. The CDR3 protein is CATGGAGGYNEQFF. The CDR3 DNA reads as TGTGCCACCGGGGGGGCGGGGGGATACAATGAGCAGTTCTTC.